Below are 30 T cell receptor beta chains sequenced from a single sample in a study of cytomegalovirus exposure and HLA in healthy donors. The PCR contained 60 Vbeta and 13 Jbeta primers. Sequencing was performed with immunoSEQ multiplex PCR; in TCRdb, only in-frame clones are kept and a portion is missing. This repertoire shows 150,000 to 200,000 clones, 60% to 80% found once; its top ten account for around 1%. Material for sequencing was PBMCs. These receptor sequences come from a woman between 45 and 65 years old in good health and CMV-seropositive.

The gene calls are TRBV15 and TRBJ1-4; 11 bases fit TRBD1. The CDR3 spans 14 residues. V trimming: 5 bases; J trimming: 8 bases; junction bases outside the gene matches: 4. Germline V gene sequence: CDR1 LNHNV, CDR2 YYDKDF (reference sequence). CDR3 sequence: CATSRTGGIEKLFF. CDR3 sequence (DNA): TGTGCCACCAGCCGGACAGGGGGCATCGAAAAACTGTTTTTT.

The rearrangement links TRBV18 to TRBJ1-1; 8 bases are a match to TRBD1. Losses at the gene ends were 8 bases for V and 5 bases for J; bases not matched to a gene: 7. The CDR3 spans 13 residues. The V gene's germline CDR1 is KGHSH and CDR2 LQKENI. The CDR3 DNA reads TGTGCCAGCACCGAGGACAGGGCTACTGAAGCTTTCTTT. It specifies CASTEDRATEAFF.

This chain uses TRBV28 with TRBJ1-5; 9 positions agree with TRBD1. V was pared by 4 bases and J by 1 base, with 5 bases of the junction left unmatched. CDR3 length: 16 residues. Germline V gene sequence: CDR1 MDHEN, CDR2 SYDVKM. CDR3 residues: CASSSGQGSSNQPQHF. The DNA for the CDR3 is TGTGCCAGCAGTTCCGGACAGGGGTCAAGCAATCAGCCCCAGCATTTT.

CDR3 bases: TGTGCCAGCAGCCCGAGCCGGGGTTGGAGCAATCAGCCCCAGCATTTT. This encodes CASSPSRGWSNQPQHF. The chain is built from TRBV7-8 and TRBJ1-5; no clear D gene. Trimming took off 5 bases at V and 1 base at J, with 15 bases between the two ends. This CDR3 comprises 16 residues. The germline CDR1 and CDR2 sequences are SGHVS and FQNEAQ. The entire variable domain, with the rest obtained from reference TRBV7-8 and TRBJ1-5, is as follows: GAGVSQSPRYKVAKRGQDVALRCDPISGHVSLFWYQQALGQGPEFLTYFQNEAQLDKSGLPSDRFFAERPEGSVSTLKIQRTQQEDSAVYLCASSPSRGWSNQPQHFGDGTRLSIL.

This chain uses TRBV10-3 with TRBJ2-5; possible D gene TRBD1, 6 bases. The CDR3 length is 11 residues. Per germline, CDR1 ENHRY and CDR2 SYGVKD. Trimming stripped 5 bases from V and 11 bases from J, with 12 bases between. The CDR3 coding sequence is TGTGCCATCAGTCACACAGGGCCGCAGTACTTC. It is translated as CAISHTGPQYF.

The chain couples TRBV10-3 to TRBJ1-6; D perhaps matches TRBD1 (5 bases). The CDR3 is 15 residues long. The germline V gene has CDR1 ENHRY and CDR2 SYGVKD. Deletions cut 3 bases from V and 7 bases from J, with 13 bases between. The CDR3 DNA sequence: TGTGCCATCAGTGACCAAGGGGCGCCCAATTCACCCCTCCACTTT. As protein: CAISDQGAPNSPLHF.

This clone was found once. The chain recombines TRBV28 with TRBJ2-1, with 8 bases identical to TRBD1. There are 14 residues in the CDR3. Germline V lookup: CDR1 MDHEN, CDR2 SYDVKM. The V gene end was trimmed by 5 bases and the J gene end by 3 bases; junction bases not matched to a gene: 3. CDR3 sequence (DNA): TGTGCCAGCAGTCCCGGGACAGGCTACAATGAGCAGTTCTTC. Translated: CASSPGTGYNEQFF.

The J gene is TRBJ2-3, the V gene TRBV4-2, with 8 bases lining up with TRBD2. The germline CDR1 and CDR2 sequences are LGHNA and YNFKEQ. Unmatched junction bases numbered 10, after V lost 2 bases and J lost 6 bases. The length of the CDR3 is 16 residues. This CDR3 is CASSQPGRGGRDTQYF. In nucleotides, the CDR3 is TGTGCCAGCAGCCAACCCGGGAGGGGAGGTAGGGATACGCAGTATTTT.

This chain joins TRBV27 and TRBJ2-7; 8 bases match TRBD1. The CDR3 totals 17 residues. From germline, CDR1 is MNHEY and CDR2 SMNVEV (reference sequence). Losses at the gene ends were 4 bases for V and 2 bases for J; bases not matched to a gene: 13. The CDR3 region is CASSSSLRGPHPYEQYF. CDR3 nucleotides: TGTGCCAGCAGTTCCTCTCTCAGGGGGCCTCATCCCTACGAGCAGTACTTC.

The CDR3 bases are TGTGCCAGCAGCCTAACCGGGAGCTACAATGAGCAGTTCTTC. This translates into CASSLTGSYNEQFF. The V and J genes are TRBV7-9 and TRBJ2-1; D possibly corresponds to TRBD2 (6 bases). Germline CDR1 reads SEHNR; CDR2 reads FQNEAQ (reference sequence). This CDR3 has 14 amino acids. V shed 5 bases and J shed 3 bases, with 11 bases lying between them.

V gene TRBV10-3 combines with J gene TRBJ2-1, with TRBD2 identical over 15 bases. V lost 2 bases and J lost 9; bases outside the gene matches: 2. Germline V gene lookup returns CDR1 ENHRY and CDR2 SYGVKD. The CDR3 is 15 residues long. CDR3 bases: TGTGCCATCAGTGAGCGGGGACTAGCGGGGGGTGAGCAGTTCTTC. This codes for CAISERGLAGGEQFF.

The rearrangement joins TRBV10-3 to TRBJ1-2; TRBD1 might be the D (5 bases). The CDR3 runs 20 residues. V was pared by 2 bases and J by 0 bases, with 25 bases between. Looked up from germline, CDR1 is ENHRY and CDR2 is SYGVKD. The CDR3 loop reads CAISERGGGMTGSTNYGYTF. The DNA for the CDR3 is TGTGCCATCAGTGAGCGCGGGGGTGGGATGACCGGGTCTACTAACTATGGCTACACCTTC.

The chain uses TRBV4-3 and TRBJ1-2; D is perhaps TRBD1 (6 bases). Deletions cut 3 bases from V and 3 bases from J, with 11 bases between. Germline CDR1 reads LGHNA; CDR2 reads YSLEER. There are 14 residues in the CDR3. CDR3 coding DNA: TGCGCCAGCAGCCATACAGGGATCGACTATGGCTACACCTTC. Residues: CASSHTGIDYGYTF.

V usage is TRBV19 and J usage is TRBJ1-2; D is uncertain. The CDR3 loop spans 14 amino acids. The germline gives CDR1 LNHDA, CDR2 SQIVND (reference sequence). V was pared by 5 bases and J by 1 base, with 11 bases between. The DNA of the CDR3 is TGTGCCAGTAGTGAAGGACTTATTAACTATGGCTACACCTTC. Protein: CASSEGLINYGYTF.

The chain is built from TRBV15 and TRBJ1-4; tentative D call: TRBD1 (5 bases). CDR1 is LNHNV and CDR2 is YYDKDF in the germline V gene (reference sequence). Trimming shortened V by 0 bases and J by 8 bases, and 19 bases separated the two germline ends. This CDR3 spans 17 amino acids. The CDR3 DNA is TGTGCCACCAGCAGAGATGGGGTTCCACAGGTTGGGGAAAAACTGTTTTTT. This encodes CATSRDGVPQVGEKLFF.

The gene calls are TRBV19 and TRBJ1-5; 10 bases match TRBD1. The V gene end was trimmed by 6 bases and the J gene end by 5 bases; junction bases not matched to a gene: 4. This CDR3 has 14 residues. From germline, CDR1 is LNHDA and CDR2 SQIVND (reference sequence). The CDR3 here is CASRPGQGHQPQHF. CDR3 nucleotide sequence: TGTGCCAGTAGGCCGGGACAGGGGCATCAGCCCCAGCATTTT.

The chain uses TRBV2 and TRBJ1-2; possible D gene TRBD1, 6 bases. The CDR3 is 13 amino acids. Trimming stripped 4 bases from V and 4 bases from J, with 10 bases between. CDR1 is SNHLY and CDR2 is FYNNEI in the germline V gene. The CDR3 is CASSAQGGYGYTF. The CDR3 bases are TGTGCCAGCAGTGCACAGGGCGGCTATGGCTACACCTTC.

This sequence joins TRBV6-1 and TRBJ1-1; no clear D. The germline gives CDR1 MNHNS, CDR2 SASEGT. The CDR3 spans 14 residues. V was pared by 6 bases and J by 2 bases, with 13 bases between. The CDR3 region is CASSWGGDNTEAFF. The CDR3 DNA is TGTGCCAGCAGCTGGGGAGGCGATAACACTGAAGCTTTCTTT.

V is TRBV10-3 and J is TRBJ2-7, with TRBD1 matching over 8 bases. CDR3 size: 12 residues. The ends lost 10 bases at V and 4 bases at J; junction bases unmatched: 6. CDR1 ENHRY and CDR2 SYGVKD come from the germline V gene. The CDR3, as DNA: TGTGCCACCGCGGGACAGGAATACGAGCAGTACTTC. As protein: CATAGQEYEQYF.

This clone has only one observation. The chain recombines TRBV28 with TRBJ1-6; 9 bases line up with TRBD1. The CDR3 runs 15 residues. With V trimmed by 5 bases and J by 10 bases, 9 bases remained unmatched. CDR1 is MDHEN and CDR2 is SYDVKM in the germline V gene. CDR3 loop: CASSPPGQGYSPLHF. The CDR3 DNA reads TGTGCCAGCAGTCCCCCGGGACAGGGTTACTCACCCCTCCACTTT.

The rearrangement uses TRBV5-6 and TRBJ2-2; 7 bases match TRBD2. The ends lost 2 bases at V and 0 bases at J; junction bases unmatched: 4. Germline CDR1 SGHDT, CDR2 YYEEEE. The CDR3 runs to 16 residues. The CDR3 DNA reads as TGTGCCAGCAGCTTCTTCGGGGGGACGAACACCGGGGAGCTGTTTTTT. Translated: CASSFFGGTNTGELFF.

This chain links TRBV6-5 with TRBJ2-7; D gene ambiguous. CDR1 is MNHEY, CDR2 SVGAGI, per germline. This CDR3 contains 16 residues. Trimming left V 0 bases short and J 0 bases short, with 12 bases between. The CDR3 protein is CASSYSPARSSYEQYF. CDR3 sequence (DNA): TGTGCCAGCAGTTACTCGCCCGCCAGAAGCTCCTACGAGCAGTACTTC.

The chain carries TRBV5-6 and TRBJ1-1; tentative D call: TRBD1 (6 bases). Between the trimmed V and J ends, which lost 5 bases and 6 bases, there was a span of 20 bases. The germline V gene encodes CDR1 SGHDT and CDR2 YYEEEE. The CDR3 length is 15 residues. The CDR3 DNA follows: TGTGCCAGCAGGTTCAGGGGAGTAAATGTCGCTGAAGCTTTCTTT. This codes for CASRFRGVNVAEAFF.

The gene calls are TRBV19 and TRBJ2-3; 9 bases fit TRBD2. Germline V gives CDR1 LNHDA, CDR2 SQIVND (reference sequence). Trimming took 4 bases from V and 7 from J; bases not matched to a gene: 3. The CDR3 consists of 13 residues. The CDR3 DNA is TGTGCCAGTAGTAGCGGGGGGGCTAATACGCAGTATTTT. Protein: CASSSGGANTQYF. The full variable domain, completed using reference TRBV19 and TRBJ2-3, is DGGITQSPKYLFRKEGQNVTLSCEQNLNHDAMYWYRQDPGQGLRLIYYSQIVNDFQKGDIAEGYSVSREKKESFPLTVTSAQKNPTAFYLCASSSGGANTQYFGPGTRLTVL.

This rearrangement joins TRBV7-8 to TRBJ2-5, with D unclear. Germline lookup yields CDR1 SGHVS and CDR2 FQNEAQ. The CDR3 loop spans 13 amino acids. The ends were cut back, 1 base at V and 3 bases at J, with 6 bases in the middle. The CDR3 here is CASSLGLKETQYF. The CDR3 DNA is TGTGCCAGCAGCTTAGGACTGAAAGAGACCCAGTACTTC. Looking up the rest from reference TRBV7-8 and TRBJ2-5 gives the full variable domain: GAGVSQSPRYKVAKRGQDVALRCDPISGHVSLFWYQQALGQGPEFLTYFQNEAQLDKSGLPSDRFFAERPEGSVSTLKIQRTQQEDSAVYLCASSLGLKETQYFGPGTRLLVL.

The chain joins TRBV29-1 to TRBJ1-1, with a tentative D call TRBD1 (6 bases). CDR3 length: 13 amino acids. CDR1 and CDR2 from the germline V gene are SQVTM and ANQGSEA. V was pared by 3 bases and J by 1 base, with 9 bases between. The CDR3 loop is CSVDGQPNTEAFF. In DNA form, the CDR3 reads TGCAGCGTTGACGGACAGCCGAACACTGAAGCTTTCTTT.

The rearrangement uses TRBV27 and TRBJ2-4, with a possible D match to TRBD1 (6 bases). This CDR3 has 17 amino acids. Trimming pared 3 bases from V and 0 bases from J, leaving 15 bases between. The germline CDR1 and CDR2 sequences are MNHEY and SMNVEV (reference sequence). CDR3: CASSLTTSGVAKNIQYF. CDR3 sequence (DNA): TGTGCCAGCAGTTTGACCACCTCAGGGGTAGCCAAAAACATTCAGTACTTC.

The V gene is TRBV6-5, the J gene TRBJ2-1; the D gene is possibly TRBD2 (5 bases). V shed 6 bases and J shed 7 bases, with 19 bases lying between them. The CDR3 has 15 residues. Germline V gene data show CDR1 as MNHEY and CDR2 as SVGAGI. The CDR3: CASSLGARPTNEQFF. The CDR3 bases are TGTGCCAGCAGCCTGGGAGCGCGGCCTACAAATGAGCAGTTCTTC.

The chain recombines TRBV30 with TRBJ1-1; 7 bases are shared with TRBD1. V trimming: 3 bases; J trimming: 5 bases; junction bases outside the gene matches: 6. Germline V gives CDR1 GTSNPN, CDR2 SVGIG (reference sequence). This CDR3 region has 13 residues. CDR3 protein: CAWRQGWGTEAFF. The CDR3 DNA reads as TGTGCCTGGAGACAGGGGTGGGGAACTGAAGCTTTCTTT. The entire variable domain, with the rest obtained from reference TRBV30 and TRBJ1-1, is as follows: SQTIHQWPATLVQPVGSPLSLECTVEGTSNPNLYWYRQAAGRGLQLLFYSVGIGQISSEVPQNLSASRPQDRQFILSSKKLLLSDSGFYLCAWRQGWGTEAFFGQGTRLTVV.

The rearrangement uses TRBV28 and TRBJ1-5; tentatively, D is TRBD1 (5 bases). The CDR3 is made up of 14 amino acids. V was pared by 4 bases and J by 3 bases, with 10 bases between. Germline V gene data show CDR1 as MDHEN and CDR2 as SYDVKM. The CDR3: CASSSDSLNQPQHF. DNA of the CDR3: TGTGCCAGCAGTTCAGACAGCCTCAATCAGCCCCAGCATTTT.